This record concerns one T cell receptor (beta chain) sequence. Its target is not known. The germline gives CDR1 MNHNS, CDR2 SASEGT. With 1 base clipped from V and 0 bases from J, the junction kept 14 bases outside the gene matches. The CDR3 runs 19 residues. Measured with immunoSEQ multiplex PCR; TCRdb has only the in-frame clones, and not every one. The data show roughly 100,000 clones, with around nine tenths seen just once and 3.3% held by the top ten. This entry comes from a study of T cell responses to AZD1222 COVID-19 vaccine. Study results and limitations: A reported finding is that nearly half of spike-specific TCRs target unmutated variant regions. Across spike, vaccine-associated CD4 TCRs were found, dominant at 160-218 and 743-854. Baseline seropositivity occurred in only 5 or 6 AZD1222 recipients. Possibly, clonal diversity was underestimated; donors were largely white British and included more females.

The sequence came from an adult who received the MenACWY meningococcal vaccine as a control. The material was peripheral blood, obtained 28 days after the second dose of the MenACWY control vaccine. The J gene is TRBJ2-7, the V gene TRBV6-1; 8 nucleotides line up with TRBD1. The CDR3 spells CASSEGFYGTGANSYEQYF. For the CDR3, the DNA is TGTGCCAGCAGTGAAGGGTTCTACGGGACAGGAGCAAACTCCTACGAGCAGTACTTC.